This TCR beta chain was recorded in a study of blood T cell repertoires in COVID-19. V lost 4 bases to trimming and J lost 0 bases; unmatched junction nucleotides: 2. This CDR3 region has 14 residues. Germline V CDR1 and CDR2: SGHRS, YFSETQ. Sequencing was performed with immunoSEQ multiplex PCR; in TCRdb, only in-frame clones are kept and a portion is missing. Of 25,000 to 30,000 clones listed, 89% are singletons. This clone was recorded only once. Source material: peripheral blood. This chain joins TRBV5-1 and TRBJ2-7, with TRBD2 matching over 9 bases. This TCR came from a human donor in a cohort sampled during active COVID-19. CDR3 region: CASSRLADSYEQYF. CDR3 bases: TGCGCCAGCAGCCGACTAGCGGACTCCTACGAGCAGTACTTC.